The 10 T cell receptor beta chains below come from one sample, sequenced in a study of T cells in Graves' hyperthyroidism and ophthalmopathy (dated by TCRdb to 2018 to 2020). The library was made by multiplex PCR. TCRdb records Illumina HiSeq 2000 as the sequencer. Amplification of TCR beta CDR3 regions was carried out from RNA transcripts. The first round of RT-PCR for the TCR CDR3 was performed with the HTBI primer set and the Qiagen OneStep RT-PCR kit. The public reads were reanalyzed by TCRdb: fastp trimming at Q25, MiXCR alignment, in-frame beta chains only. CDR3 protein sequences are deduplicated, and each keeps its most common genes and DNA. In this sample the table shows around 280,000 distinct CDR3 sequences, around 15% of which occur a single time. The ten largest clones take up approximately 7.9% of the sample. Sequencing was done on a sample of blood. Receptor source: a woman in her thirties or forties with Graves' hyperthyroidism.

There are many counts of this clonotype. The J gene is TRBJ1-2, the V gene TRBV9; 9 positions match TRBD1. The CDR3 runs to 13 residues. Germline V gene sequence: CDR1 SGDLS, CDR2 YYNGEE. V gave up 1 base and J gave up 7 bases; unmatched junction bases: 2. In DNA, the CDR3 is TGTGCCAGCAGCGTACGGGACAGGGTTGGCTACACCTTC. Its protein product is CASSVRDRVGYTF.

The chain recombines TRBV27 with TRBJ2-7, with unresolved D. CDR1 MNHEY and CDR2 SMNVEV come from the germline V gene (reference sequence). This CDR3 region has 13 residues. The germline V and J ends were trimmed by 0 bases and 5 bases, with 8 bases remaining between them. CDR3 amino acids: CASSLSNAHEQYF. The CDR3 nucleotides are TGTGCCAGCAGTTTATCCAACGCCCACGAGCAGTACTTC.

To note about this clonotype: The junction departs from the called germline gene at one end, perhaps through a read error. The chain has TRBV15 and TRBJ2-6; TRBD1 agrees at 8 bases. The CDR3 contains 18 residues. CDR1 is LNHNV, CDR2 YYDKDF, per germline (reference sequence). The CDR3 region has the DNA TGTGCCACCAGCAGCATGACAGGGGCCAGCTCTGCGGCCAACGTCCTGACTTTC. As protein: CATSSMTGASSAANVLTF.

This clonotype occurred a few times. The V call is TRBV20-1, the J call TRBJ2-7; 10 nucleotides agree with TRBD2. Germline V lookup: CDR1 DFQATT, CDR2 SNEGSKA (reference sequence). This CDR3 has 17 residues. The V segment lost 4 bases and the J segment 2 bases; nucleotides outside the gene matches: 14. The CDR3 loop reads CSATGIGSSGRPYEQYF. DNA of the CDR3: TGCAGTGCTACAGGGATCGGCAGTAGCGGGAGGCCCTACGAGCAGTACTTC.

There are many counts of this clonotype. One end of the junction fails to match germline, which may point to a read error. This chain joins TRBV2 and TRBJ2-3; TRBD1 aligns across 8 bases. CDR3 length equals 16 residues. The germline CDR1 and CDR2 sequences are SNHLY and FYNNEI. CDR3 sequence reads: CASREDSPGGLDAQYF. The CDR3 DNA follows: TGTGCCAGCAGGGAAGACAGTCCAGGGGGCTTAGATGCGCAGTATTTT. Filled out from reference TRBV2 and TRBJ2-3, the complete variable domain reads EPEVTQTPSHQVTQMGQEVILRCVPISNHLYFYWYRQILGQKVEFLVSFYNNEISEKSEIFDDQFSVERPDGSNFTLKIRSTKLEDSAMYFCASREDSPGGLDAQYFGPGTRLTVL.

This clonotype has ten or more counts. This chain joins TRBV12-3 or TRBV12-4 and TRBJ1-2, with TRBD1 matching over 8 bases. The J segment lost 6 bases and the V segment lost 3 bases, leaving 6 bases of the junction unmatched. The CDR3 runs 14 residues. The CDR3: CASSFFVTGDGYTF. CDR3 bases: TGTGCCAGCAGTTTTTTTGTGACAGGGGATGGCTACACCTTC.

As regards this clonotype: A much bigger clone sits one base away, suggesting this may be a read error. The DNA for the CDR3 is TGTGCCACCGGTCACGACACCTACGAGCAGTACTTC. Protein product: CATGHDTYEQYF. The V and J genes are TRBV24-1 and TRBJ2-7; unclear D gene. The CDR3 sequence is 12 residues long. The V gene lost 9 bases and the J gene lost 2 bases, with 10 bases spanning the gap. CDR1 and CDR2 from the germline V gene are KGHDR and SFDVKD.

This clonotype was observed at least ten times. V usage is TRBV2 and J usage is TRBJ1-1; D is unresolved. V was pared by 5 bases and J by 9 bases, with 13 bases between. The CDR3 totals 12 residues. CDR1 and CDR2 (germline): SNHLY, FYNNEI. The DNA of the CDR3 is TGTGCCAGCAGTACTGACAAGGATCAAGCTTTCTTT. Its translation: CASSTDKDQAFF. Combining the CDR3 with reference TRBV2 and TRBJ1-1 gives the whole variable domain EPEVTQTPSHQVTQMGQEVILRCVPISNHLYFYWYRQILGQKVEFLVSFYNNEISEKSEIFDDQFSVERPDGSNFTLKIRSTKLEDSAMYFCASSTDKDQAFFGQGTRLTVV.

The rearrangement joins TRBV19 to TRBJ2-2; D is undetermined. CDR3 length: 14 amino acids. V gave up 4 bases and J gave up 4 bases, with 10 bases separating them. CDR1 is LNHDA and CDR2 is SQIVND in the germline V gene (reference sequence). As DNA, the CDR3 is TGTGCCAGTAGTACCTCGACCCCCACCGGGGAGCTGTTTTTT. Encoded protein: CASSTSTPTGELFF.

At least ten counts were recorded for this clonotype. DNA of the CDR3: TGTGCCAGCTCACGCAGATCAGATACGCAGTATTTT. This encodes CASSRRSDTQYF. J is TRBJ2-3 and V is TRBV18, with unresolved D. The length of the CDR3 is 12 residues. Trimming shortened V by 4 bases and J by 4 bases, and 6 bases separated the two germline ends. The germline V gene has CDR1 KGHSH and CDR2 LQKENI.